These T cell receptor beta chains were read from a single sample in a study of T cell repertoires in cytomegalovirus infection. TCRdb re-called the reads through MiXCR, storing one row per CDR3 protein. The sample consists of some 800,000 distinct CDR3 sequences, about 29% of them appearing once. The antigens of these receptors remain unknown. Sequencing used cultured CD8+ T cells from PBMCs, obtained from culture after CMV antigen stimulation. The origin of the receptors is a human donor in good health (CMV status not recorded). Some clones in this sample may be carry-over from other donors' samples. Each CDR3 is given with its conserved first and last residue. The D gene is left open where the match is weak. Where a row states a size, it is once, few, many or the class of an expanded clone; other rows omit it.

v_gene	d_gene	abundance	j_gene	CDR3nt	CDR3aa
TRBV3-1	TRBD2	-	TRBJ2-2	TGTGCCAGCAGCCAAGATTGGGCTAGCGGGGTAAACACCGGGGAGCTGTTTTTT	CASSQDWASGVNTGELFF
TRBV20-1	TRBD2	-	TRBJ2-7	TGCAGTGCTAAAGGTCTTGAGCGGGGGGCCTACGAGCAGTACTTC	CSAKGLERGAYEQYF
TRBV23-1	-	few	TRBJ2-3	TGCGCCAGCAGCCCCCGGCGGCGTACGGATACGCAGTATTTT	CASSPRRRTDTQYF
TRBV19	-	-	TRBJ2-7	TGTGCCATTTCCCCGGGTCCGGGCTACGAGCAGTACTTC	CAISPGPGYEQYF
TRBV7-6	-	few	TRBJ1-6	TGTGCCAGTCACAGCTCCTATAATTCACCCCTCCACTTT	CASHSSYNSPLHF
TRBV2	-	few	TRBJ2-1	TGTGCCAGCAGTGATGTACCTTTCAATGAGCAGTTCTTC	CASSDVPFNEQFF
TRBV2	TRBD1	few	TRBJ2-2	TGTGCCAGCAGTGAGGGACAGGGCCTGAACACCGGGGAGCTGTTTTTT	CASSEGQGLNTGELFF
TRBV2	-	-	TRBJ1-2	TGTGCCAGCAGTGAAGTAAGACAGGTGATTAACTATGGCTACACCTTC	CASSEVRQVINYGYTF
TRBV19	TRBD1	-	TRBJ1-5	TGTGCCAGTAGTGACTGGACAGGGTCCAATCAGCCCCAGCATTTT	CASSDWTGSNQPQHF
TRBV27	-	-	TRBJ2-3	TGTGCCAGCAGTTTGCAGCCCTGGTTGGGGGCGCGGGGCACAGATACGCAGTATTTT	CASSLQPWLGARGTDTQYF
TRBV29-1	TRBD1	-	TRBJ2-1	TGCAGCGTTGAAGCCCAGACAGGGGAGCAGTTCTTC	CSVEAQTGEQFF
TRBV12-3/TRBV12-4	TRBD1	-	TRBJ1-1	TGTGCCAGCACCTCCGGGACAGGGGCTTTTAACACTGAAGCTTTCTTT	CASTSGTGAFNTEAFF
TRBV12-3/TRBV12-4	-	-	TRBJ1-6	TGTGCCAGCAGTGCGCAGGGGCCCTATAATTCACCCGTCCACTTT	CASSAQGPYNSPVHF
TRBV6-1	-	few	TRBJ2-7	TGTGCCAGCAGTGAAGTGAACAGGAGGGCCTACGAGCAGTACTTC	CASSEVNRRAYEQYF
TRBV7-9	-	-	TRBJ2-3	TGTGCCAGCAGCTCGCCCTTTACCACAGATACGCAGTATTTT	CASSSPFTTDTQYF
TRBV29-1	TRBD1	-	TRBJ1-2	TGCAGCGTTGAACTCGCAGGGGGCTTTGGCTACACCTTC	CSVELAGGFGYTF
TRBV12-3/TRBV12-4	-	once	TRBJ1-4	TGTGCCAGCAGTTTCGGTACAGCTGGAAAACTGTTTTTT	CASSFGTAGKLFF
TRBV20-1	-	few	TRBJ1-1	TGCAGTGTCGGGGCAGGGGAGACTGAAGCTTTCTTT	CSVGAGETEAFF
TRBV11-2	-	many	TRBJ2-7	TGTGCCAGCAGCCCTTCCGGGACATCCTACGAGCAGTACTTC	CASSPSGTSYEQYF
TRBV7-9	-	-	TRBJ2-5	TGTGCCAGCAGCCCCCCGGGACTGACCAGAGAGACCCAGTACTTC	CASSPPGLTRETQYF
TRBV27	TRBD1	-	TRBJ1-2	TGTGCCAGCAGCATTACCGGGACAGGGTTCTATGGCTACACCTTC	CASSITGTGFYGYTF
TRBV9	TRBD1	-	TRBJ1-1	TGTGCCAGCAGCGAGGGACAGAAAAAGGGTGAAGCTTTCTTT	CASSEGQKKGEAFF
TRBV5-1	-	-	TRBJ1-1	TGCGCCAGCAGCTTGGTCCACGGACCCAACACTGAAGCTTTCTTT	CASSLVHGPNTEAFF
TRBV7-6	TRBD1	few	TRBJ2-3	TGTGCCAGCAGCTTATATATAGGACAGGCTTTCGGGTGGGATACGCAGTATTTT	CASSLYIGQAFGWDTQYF
TRBV4-1	-	-	TRBJ2-3	TGCGCCAGCAGCCAAGAAACTAGCACAGATACGCAGTATTTT	CASSQETSTDTQYF
TRBV15	-	-	TRBJ2-3	TGTGCCACCAGCAGACCCCCGTCAGATACGCAGTATTTT	CATSRPPSDTQYF
TRBV7-8	TRBD2	many	TRBJ2-1	TGTGCCAGCAGCCCCTACTTGGGGGGGAATGAGCAGTTCTTC	CASSPYLGGNEQFF
TRBV12-3/TRBV12-4	-	few	TRBJ1-1	TGTGCCAGCAGTTTAGAGTTTGAGAACACTGAAGCTTTCTTT	CASSLEFENTEAFF
TRBV7-6	-	-	TRBJ1-1	TGTGCCAGCAGCTATATGACAGGTCCCATGAACACTGAAGCTTTCTTT	CASSYMTGPMNTEAFF
TRBV27	-	few	TRBJ2-2	TGTGCCAGCAGTGAAGGAGGCGGCACCGGGGAGCTGTTTTTT	CASSEGGGTGELFF
TRBV27	TRBD1	once	TRBJ2-2	TGTGCCAGCAGTGGGGACAGGATCTCCGGGGAGCTGTTTTTT	CASSGDRISGELFF
TRBV20-1	-	-	TRBJ2-1	TGCAGTGTTCCCAGGGGGGAGGTCTACAATGAGCAGTTCTTC	CSVPRGEVYNEQFF
TRBV6-6	-	-	TRBJ2-3	TGTGCCAGCAGTGAGGGTGGCACAGATACGCAGTATTTT	CASSEGGTDTQYF
TRBV27	-	few	TRBJ1-4	TGTGCCAGCACCGACGCGGGGGGGGGTGGTGAAAAACTGTTTTTT	CASTDAGGGGEKLFF
TRBV10-3	-	few	TRBJ2-1	TGTGCCATCAGTGAGTTAAACCATGAGCAGTTCTTC	CAISELNHEQFF
TRBV27	-	-	TRBJ1-1	TGTGCCAGCAGTTTGTTTGCGAACACTGAAGCTTTCTTT	CASSLFANTEAFF
TRBV23-1	TRBD1	few	TRBJ2-3	TGCGCCAGCAGTCAATCTGTTCGTGAGACAGGGGTCACAGATACGCAGTATTTT	CASSQSVRETGVTDTQYF
TRBV6-5	-	few	TRBJ1-5	TGTGCCAGCAGTTACTCTATAAATCAGCCCCAGCATTTT	CASSYSINQPQHF
TRBV4-1	-	-	TRBJ1-1	TGCGCCAGCAGCCATCGGGATAGAGGGAACACTGAAGCTTTCTTT	CASSHRDRGNTEAFF
TRBV29-1	TRBD1	few	TRBJ2-5	TGCAGCGTACTGACAGGGTTGGAGACCCAGTACTTC	CSVLTGLETQYF
TRBV7-1	TRBD2	-	TRBJ2-1	TGTGCCAGCAGCCCCCCTGAGCGGGGGGAGGGTGAGCAGTTCTTC	CASSPPERGEGEQFF
TRBV7-6	-	few	TRBJ1-2	TGTGCCAGCAGCTTAGGGGGTCGGGGTACTAACTATGGCTACACCTTC	CASSLGGRGTNYGYTF
TRBV6-5	-	few	TRBJ2-2	TGTGCCAGCAGTTACGAGGCGAGTCTTCCCGGGGAGCTGTTTTTT	CASSYEASLPGELFF
TRBV7-9	-	-	TRBJ2-7	TGTGCCAGCAGCCTACCCGGGGGCGTCCACGAGCAGTACTTC	CASSLPGGVHEQYF
TRBV5-6	TRBD1	few	TRBJ2-5	TGTGCCAGCAGCTTGCCCTTACAGGGGTATGAAGAGACCCAGTACTTC	CASSLPLQGYEETQYF